This entry features one T cell receptor (beta chain) sequence. The germline V gene has CDR1 SGHRS and CDR2 YFSETQ. V lost 3 bases and J lost 5; bases outside the gene matches: 7. This CDR3 comprises 15 residues. A multiplex PCR was run with 60 Vbeta primers and 13 Jbeta primers. TCRdb's copy holds only in-frame clones and misses some; the assay was immunoSEQ multiplex PCR. The sample lists approximately 41,000 clones; over 70% were seen once. The record originates from a study of cytomegalovirus exposure and HLA in healthy donors. Study-level background: Early released data comprised tens of millions of unique TCRs from HLA-typed donors.

This clonotype originated in a man in his fifties in good health and CMV-seronegative. The chain links TRBV5-1 to TRBJ2-5; 10 nucleotides line up with TRBD1. Sequenced sample: PBMCs. The CDR3 here is CASSSGTGDWETQYF. The CDR3 coding sequence is TGCGCCAGCAGCTCCGGGACAGGGGATTGGGAGACCCAGTACTTC.